The 29 T cell receptor beta chains given below trace back to one sample, sequenced in a study of T cell responses to AZD1222 COVID-19 vaccine (dated by TCRdb to the early 2020s). Per the publication, the time point label means: about 28 days (+/-7) after the second vaccine dose. The library was produced with the immunoSEQ multiplex PCR assay. In its TCRdb copy, this immuneACCESS table keeps in-frame sequences only and misses some clones. Where compared with another copy, unresolved V genes explain less than half of these, and the others have no known cause. The sample contains about 83,000 clones, 80% to 90% of them found a single time. The ten biggest clones cover around 3.5% of the sample. The sequencing used peripheral blood, collected 28 days after the second AZD1222 dose. These receptor sequences come from an adult who received the AZD1222 COVID-19 vaccine.

Here the CDR3 reads CSVFKPTRDRSNQPQHF. CDR3 nucleotide sequence: TGCAGCGTTTTCAAACCTACACGGGACAGAAGCAATCAGCCCCAGCATTTT. This chain joins TRBV29-1 and TRBJ1-5, with TRBD1 identical over 7 bases. The CDR3 is 17 amino acids. The V and J ends lost 5 bases and 1 base, in that order; junction bases with no gene match: 14. The germline V gene encodes CDR1 SQVTM and CDR2 ANQGSEA. The complete variable domain, with remaining parts taken from reference TRBV29-1 and TRBJ1-5, reads SAVISQKPSRDICQRGTSLTIQCQVDSQVTMMFWYRQQPGQSLTLIATANQGSEATYESGFVIDKFPISRPNLTFSTLTVSNMSPEDSSIYLCSVFKPTRDRSNQPQHFGDGTRLSIL.

A word on this clone: An end of the junction differs from the germline gene, which may be a read error. The chain links TRBV7-2 to TRBJ2-3, with 11 positions matching TRBD2. CDR3 length: 15 residues. Germline V gives CDR1 SGHTA, CDR2 FQGNSA. Written as DNA, the CDR3 is TGTGCCAGCAGTTTAGCGGGAGGGGGGAGAGATACGCAGTATTTT. This codes for CASSLAGGGRDTQYF.

The J gene is TRBJ2-7, the V gene TRBV30; 8 bases align to TRBD2. This CDR3 region has 14 residues. V gave up 3 bases and J gave up 4 bases; unmatched junction bases: 8. Germline V gene data show CDR1 as GTSNPN and CDR2 as SVGIG (reference sequence). CDR3 residues: CAWRSSGSKYEQYF. The CDR3 DNA follows: TGTGCCTGGAGGTCCAGCGGGAGTAAATACGAGCAGTACTTC.

The chain combines TRBV19 with TRBJ2-1; a possible D gene is TRBD2 (5 bases). V shed 7 bases and J shed 2 bases, with 12 bases lying between them. This CDR3 comprises 14 residues. In germline, CDR1 is LNHDA, CDR2 SQIVND (reference sequence). In DNA form, the CDR3 reads TGTGCCAGTACAGGCGGGCACCCCTACAATGAGCAGTTCTTC. It is translated as CASTGGHPYNEQFF.

This clone was seen a few times. V and J are TRBV30 and TRBJ1-6, with 9 bases matching TRBD1. V lost 2 bases and J lost 9; bases outside the gene matches: 2. CDR1 is GTSNPN and CDR2 is SVGIG in the germline V gene (reference sequence). The length of the CDR3 is 13 residues. The CDR3 here is CAWSTGGSSPLHF. CDR3 sequence (DNA): TGTGCCTGGAGTACAGGGGGCAGTTCACCCCTCCACTTT.

This chain joins TRBV19 and TRBJ2-1; 10 bases are a match to TRBD2. The CDR3 extends over 16 amino acids. V was pared by 3 bases and J by 0 bases, with 2 bases of the junction left unmatched. Germline lookup yields CDR1 LNHDA and CDR2 SQIVND (reference sequence). The DNA of the CDR3 is TGTGCCAGTAGTATGGCTAGCGGGGGCTCCTACAATGAGCAGTTCTTC. Translation: CASSMASGGSYNEQFF.

This clone showed up just once. CDR3 protein: CASGPKYQPQHF. DNA for the CDR3: TGTGCCAGCGGGCCTAAGTATCAGCCCCAGCATTTT. The J gene is TRBJ1-5, the V gene TRBV27; D uncertain. Germline CDR1 MNHEY, CDR2 SMNVEV (reference sequence). Deletions cut 8 bases from V and 5 bases from J, with 10 bases between. There are 12 residues in the CDR3.

V gene TRBV7-8 combines with J gene TRBJ1-2, with TRBD1 matching 9 bases. This CDR3 is built from 15 residues. The germline gives CDR1 SGHVS, CDR2 FQNEAQ. V lost 4 bases to trimming and J lost 7 bases; unmatched junction nucleotides: 10. CDR3 nucleotides: TGTGCCAGCAGCTCCCCACAGGGGGCGATAGGTGGCTACACCTTC. Encoded protein: CASSSPQGAIGGYTF.

The J gene is TRBJ1-5, the V gene TRBV10-2, with D maybe TRBD1 (6 bases). The CDR3 length is 16 residues. Germline V CDR1 and CDR2: WSHSY, SAAADI. The V end was cut by 3 bases, the J end by 6 bases, with 18 bases between. In nucleotides, the CDR3 is TGCGCCAGCAGTGATAGGAACAGGGCGGATCGTCAGCCCCAGCATTTT. This sequence encodes CASSDRNRADRQPQHF.

V and J are TRBV5-1 and TRBJ1-6; unclear D gene. Germline CDR1 reads SGHRS; CDR2 reads YFSETQ. The V end was cut by 0 bases, the J end by 0 bases, with 4 bases between. CDR3 size: 15 residues. The CDR3 coding sequence is TGCGCCAGCAGCTTGGGGATCTCCTATAATTCACCCCTCCACTTT. Amino acid sequence: CASSLGISYNSPLHF.

Here the CDR3 reads CARPRYQEKLFF. Written as DNA, the CDR3 is TGTGCCAGGCCTCGTTATCAGGAAAAACTGTTTTTT. V and J are TRBV13 and TRBJ1-4, with D unclear. Germline CDR1 and CDR2: PRHDT and FYEKMQ (reference sequence). V lost 9 bases and J lost 8, with 13 bases in between. The CDR3 is 12 residues long.

The V call is TRBV7-3, the J call TRBJ2-1; 10 bases map to TRBD2. CDR1 and CDR2 (germline): SGHTA, FQGTGA. The CDR3 sequence is 16 residues long. The V gene end was trimmed by 2 bases and the J gene end by 4 bases; junction bases not matched to a gene: 5. CDR3 nucleotide sequence: TGTGCCAGCAGCTTAGGAGGTAGCGGGGGGTACAATGAGCAGTTCTTC. It encodes CASSLGGSGGYNEQFF.

This rearrangement joins TRBV29-1 to TRBJ2-5; no reliable D call. Germline loops: CDR1 SQVTM, CDR2 ANQGSEA. The CDR3 covers 15 residues. V was trimmed by 8 bases and J by 1 base, leaving 20 bases between them. Here the CDR3 reads CSPRPLGQTQETQYF. The CDR3 DNA sequence: TGCAGCCCCCGCCCCCTAGGGCAGACCCAAGAGACCCAGTACTTC.

The CDR3 reads CASSPLGDNEQFF. The CDR3 DNA reads as TGTGCCAGCAGCCCTTTGGGAGACAATGAGCAGTTCTTC. The rearrangement links TRBV9 to TRBJ2-1; TRBD2 is a possible D gene (5 bases). The ends were cut back, 4 bases at V and 5 bases at J, with 10 bases in the middle. The CDR3 extends over 13 amino acids. Germline values: CDR1 SGDLS, CDR2 YYNGEE.

The rearrangement uses TRBV30 and TRBJ2-1; 8 bases line up with TRBD2. The length of the CDR3 is 14 residues. After removal of 5 bases from V and 4 bases from J, the junction contained 7 bases not matched to a gene. The germline CDR1 and CDR2 sequences are GTSNPN and SVGIG (reference sequence). The CDR3 region is CAWEIAGPYNEQFF. The DNA for the CDR3 is TGTGCCTGGGAAATAGCGGGACCTTACAATGAGCAGTTCTTC.

The chain uses TRBV30 and TRBJ1-2, with TRBD1 matching over 7 bases. The CDR3 is 12 amino acids. Germline-derived CDR1 and CDR2 are GTSNPN and SVGIG (reference sequence). The ends lost 4 bases at V and 3 bases at J; junction bases unmatched: 2. Here the CDR3 reads CAWTDRDYGYTF. Written as DNA, the CDR3 is TGTGCCTGGACCGACAGGGACTATGGCTACACCTTC.

The V and J genes are TRBV7-6 and TRBJ2-3; D call uncertain. Between the trimmed V and J ends, which lost 4 bases and 6 bases, there was a span of 11 bases. Per the germline V gene, CDR1 is SGHVS and CDR2 is FNYEAQ. The CDR3 consists of 13 residues. DNA of the CDR3: TGTGCCAGCAGCTCCGGTAGCTCGGATACGCAGTATTTT. Translation gives CASSSGSSDTQYF.

The rearrangement joins TRBV19 to TRBJ2-7; D is perhaps TRBD2 (6 bases). The ends were cut back, 3 bases at V and 0 bases at J, with 12 bases in the middle. This CDR3 comprises 15 residues. Germline V gives CDR1 LNHDA, CDR2 SQIVND (reference sequence). The CDR3: CASSIQGGNSYEQYF. As DNA, the CDR3 is TGTGCCAGTAGTATCCAGGGCGGGAACTCCTACGAGCAGTACTTC. Full variable domain (outside the CDR3, taken from reference TRBV19 and TRBJ2-7): DGGITQSPKYLFRKEGQNVTLSCEQNLNHDAMYWYRQDPGQGLRLIYYSQIVNDFQKGDIAEGYSVSREKKESFPLTVTSAQKNPTAFYLCASSIQGGNSYEQYFGPGTRLTVT.

This clone was seen just once. The chain uses TRBV6-5 and TRBJ1-3; D is ambiguous. The CDR3 sequence is 14 residues long. Germline-derived CDR1 and CDR2 are MNHEY and SVGAGI. V was trimmed by 6 bases and J by 0 bases, leaving 9 bases between them. This CDR3 is CASRKTSSGNTIYF. The CDR3 DNA reads as TGTGCCAGCAGGAAGACGAGCTCTGGAAACACCATATATTTT.

The chain is built from TRBV11-2 and TRBJ1-6; 8 nucleotides match TRBD1. This CDR3 is 15 amino acids long. Germline loops: CDR1 SGHAT, CDR2 FQNNGV. Unmatched junction bases numbered 6, after V lost 5 bases and J lost 6 bases. Here the CDR3 reads CASSPPTGGNSPLHF. As DNA, the CDR3 is TGTGCCAGCAGCCCCCCAACAGGGGGTAATTCACCCCTCCACTTT.

V gene TRBV5-1 combines with J gene TRBJ2-1; D gene unclear. The germline gives CDR1 SGHRS, CDR2 YFSETQ. V dropped 0 bases and J dropped 1 base, with 5 bases sitting between them. The CDR3 totals 14 residues. The CDR3 DNA sequence: TGCGCCAGCAGCTTGGACAGATCCTACAATGAGCAGTTCTTC. Translation: CASSLDRSYNEQFF. Drawing the rest from reference TRBV5-1 and TRBJ2-1, the complete variable domain is KAGVTQTPRYLIKTRGQQVTLSCSPISGHRSVSWYQQTPGQGLQFLFEYFSETQRNKGNFPGRFSGRQFSNSRSEMNVSTLELGDSALYLCASSLDRSYNEQFFGPGTRLTVL.

The chain carries TRBV7-9 and TRBJ2-1; D not resolved. Trimming removed 1 base at V and 0 bases at J, with 7 bases between. This CDR3 comprises 15 residues. Germline CDR1 and CDR2: SEHNR and FQNEAQ (reference sequence). In DNA form, the CDR3 reads TGTGCCAGCAGCTTAGTGAAACTCTCCTACAATGAGCAGTTCTTC. It yields the protein CASSLVKLSYNEQFF. The complete variable domain, with remaining parts taken from reference TRBV7-9 and TRBJ2-1, reads DTGVSQNPRHKITKRGQNVTFRCDPISEHNRLYWYRQTLGQGPEFLTYFQNEAQLEKSRLLSDRFSAERPKGSFSTLEIQRTEQGDSAMYLCASSLVKLSYNEQFFGPGTRLTVL.

The chain links TRBV4-1 to TRBJ2-7; no clear D. This CDR3 has 16 amino acids. V lost 1 base and J 3 bases, leaving 16 bases between the germline ends. Germline V gene lookup returns CDR1 MGHRA and CDR2 YSYEKL. DNA for the CDR3: TGCGCCAGCAGCCAAGCCGACAAAAGACCGGACTACGAGCAGTACTTC. Translating gives CASSQADKRPDYEQYF.

The J gene is TRBJ1-6, the V gene TRBV11-2, with a possible D match to TRBD1 (5 bases). Germline V lookup: CDR1 SGHAT, CDR2 FQNNGV. Trimming cost V 3 bases and J 6 bases, with 18 bases left between them. CDR3 length equals 17 residues. The CDR3 sequence: CASSFRGREEGNSPLHF. DNA of the CDR3: TGTGCCAGCAGCTTCCGAGGCAGGGAGGAGGGTAATTCACCCCTCCACTTT.

This chain links TRBV6-2 or TRBV6-3 with TRBJ1-2, with 10 bases fitting TRBD1. With V trimmed by 5 bases and J by 7 bases, 4 bases remained unmatched. The CDR3 runs 13 residues. Germline V lookup: CDR1 MNHEY, CDR2 SVGEGT. In nucleotides, the CDR3 is TGTGCCAGCAGTGACAGGGGGCATGGTGGCTACACCTTC. Encoded protein: CASSDRGHGGYTF.

V usage is TRBV7-6 and J usage is TRBJ2-7; 11 positions match TRBD1. Germline V gene sequence: CDR1 SGHVS, CDR2 FNYEAQ. The CDR3 is 17 amino acids. Germline trimming cut 1 base from V and 1 base from J; bases unmatched to any gene: 6. The CDR3 DNA is TGTGCCAGCAGCTTAGGGACAGGGGGCACTTCATCCTACGAGCAGTACTTC. Translating it yields CASSLGTGGTSSYEQYF.

This chain joins TRBV7-2 and TRBJ2-1; a weak D match, TRBD2 (6 bases). Germline-derived CDR1 and CDR2 are SGHTA and FQGNSA. This CDR3 is 16 amino acids long. V lost 5 bases, J lost 10 bases, and 24 bases lay in between. The CDR3: CASSQISGTVGMEQFF. The CDR3 DNA is TGTGCCAGCAGCCAGATATCCGGGACTGTCGGAATGGAGCAGTTCTTC.

The V gene is TRBV19, the J gene TRBJ1-4; the D gene is possibly TRBD1 (5 bases). The CDR3 totals 16 residues. The germline V and J ends were trimmed by 6 bases and 2 bases, with 16 bases remaining between them. Germline V lookup: CDR1 LNHDA, CDR2 SQIVND (reference sequence). CDR3 in DNA: TGTGCCAGTAGGCGGGACTTTTTGGGGACTAATGAAAAACTGTTTTTT. Its protein is CASRRDFLGTNEKLFF.

The chain is built from TRBV7-9 and TRBJ2-7, with no clear D. The CDR3 covers 11 residues. Per the germline V gene, CDR1 is SEHNR and CDR2 is FQNEAQ (reference sequence). With 0 bases removed from V and 6 bases from J, the gap between germline ends came to 3 bases. Here the CDR3 reads CASSLAGEQYF. The DNA for the CDR3 is TGTGCCAGCAGCTTAGCTGGCGAGCAGTACTTC.